The clone carrying this T cell receptor beta chain was counted at least ten times. What it binds is unknown. The data originate from a study of T cells in Graves' hyperthyroidism and ophthalmopathy. General study points: Blood samples included most of the expanded thyroid clonotypes exceeding 0.001.

Uncontrolled infection, other autoimmune disease, pregnancy or lactation led to exclusion. The CDR3 has 13 residues. V was cut by 7 bases and J by 4 bases, with 13 bases left in between. The germline CDR1 and CDR2 sequences are LNHDA and SQIVND (reference sequence). Template material for amplifying TCR beta CDR3 regions consisted of RNA transcripts. Using the HTBI primer set, a first-round RT-PCR was run on the TCR CDR3. TCRdb re-analysed the multiplex PCR reads in MiXCR, keeping a single row per CDR3 protein. Found here are hundreds of thousands of distinct CDR3 sequences, approximately 36% of them singletons; the top ten hold roughly 30%.

Sequencing input: blood. The receptor was isolated from a woman aged 40 to 55 with Graves' hyperthyroidism. J is TRBJ1-2 and V is TRBV19, with D possibly matching TRBD1 (5 bases). As DNA, the CDR3 is TGTGCCAGTATGGCAGGAGGGGCCTATGGCTACACCTTC. It codes for CASMAGGAYGYTF.